Shown below are 30 T cell receptor beta chains from a single sample sequenced in a study of human T cells and chemical hapten exposure (TCRdb year 2021). The time point label here, explained by the study, means: pre-sensitization, week 0. The sample's treatment or condition label, in plain terms: therapeutic diphenylcyclopropenone sensitization with weekly scalp DPC. The receptor library was made with RACE. Sequencer: NextSeq 500. Using fastp at Q25 and MiXCR, TCRdb reprocessed the public reads and kept productive beta chains. Each CDR3 protein appears once, grouped with its most common genes and DNA. A total of 150,000 to 200,000 distinct CDR3 sequences appear in this sample, under 35% of them only once. Roughly 3% of the sample rests with the top ten. Source: whole blood, taken in connection with sensitization to the hapten diphenylcyclopropenone (DPC). The origin of the receptors is a woman under 40 with alopecia areata. Some clones in this sample may be carry-over from other donors' samples.

This clonotype was seen a few times. The rearrangement links TRBV9 to TRBJ2-1; D not certain. Between the trimmed V and J ends, which lost 3 bases and 0 bases, there was a span of 7 bases. The CDR3 runs 14 residues. CDR1 is SGDLS, CDR2 YYNGEE, per germline. The CDR3 DNA sequence: TGTGCCAGCAGCGCTCCGAACTCCTACAATGAGCAGTTCTTC. Protein product: CASSAPNSYNEQFF.

V gene TRBV28 combines with J gene TRBJ1-5, with D tentatively TRBD1 (6 bases). The CDR3 runs to 13 residues. V was pared by 7 bases and J by 4 bases, with 11 bases between. CDR1 is MDHEN, CDR2 SYDVKM, per germline. CDR3 region: CASTLDRNQPQHF. Here the CDR3 DNA reads TGTGCCAGCACCCTGGACAGAAATCAGCCCCAGCATTTT.

The chain couples TRBV28 to TRBJ2-1; 9 bases map to TRBD1. Germline V gene lookup returns CDR1 MDHEN and CDR2 SYDVKM. The CDR3 is 16 amino acids. V was clipped by 11 bases and J by 0 bases; unmatched bases: 11. In nucleotides, the CDR3 is TGTGCCCTACCAACAGGGGGCCCCGGCTCCTACAATGAGCAGTTCTTC. This gives the protein CALPTGGPGSYNEQFF.

V is TRBV9 and J is TRBJ1-4; D is possibly TRBD1 (5 bases). V gave up 3 bases and J gave up 0 bases, with 15 bases separating them. Germline-derived CDR1 and CDR2 are SGDLS and YYNGEE. This CDR3 is 17 amino acids long. The CDR3: CASSEGTGLATNEKLFF. The DNA for the CDR3 is TGTGCCAGCAGCGAGGGGACGGGACTTGCAACTAATGAAAAACTGTTTTTT.

This clonotype has just a few counts. This chain uses TRBV18 with TRBJ2-5; no clear D gene. V gave up 0 bases and J gave up 2 bases, with 4 bases separating them. This CDR3 spans 13 amino acids. The V gene's germline CDR1 is KGHSH and CDR2 LQKENI. The CDR3 reads CASSPPGQETQYF. For the CDR3, the DNA is TGTGCCAGCTCACCACCGGGGCAAGAGACCCAGTACTTC. The variable domain in full, completed from reference TRBV18 and TRBJ2-5, reads NAGVMQNPRHLVRRRGQEARLRCSPMKGHSHVYWYRQLPEEGLKFMVYLQKENIIDESGMPKERFSAEFPKEGPSILRIQQVVRGDSAAYFCASSPPGQETQYFGPGTRLLVL.

V is TRBV9 and J is TRBJ2-3, with D maybe TRBD1 (5 bases). The CDR3 consists of 14 residues. Germline CDR1 reads SGDLS; CDR2 reads YYNGEE. V lost 1 base to trimming and J lost 2 bases, with 8 bases between them. CDR3 bases: TGTGCCAGCAGCGTAACGGACACCACAGATACGCAGTATTTT. This codes for CASSVTDTTDTQYF.

This sequence joins TRBV9 and TRBJ2-1, with 10 bases matching TRBD1. After removal of 3 bases from V and 8 bases from J, the junction contained 8 bases not matched to a gene. This CDR3 has 15 amino acids. Per germline, CDR1 SGDLS and CDR2 YYNGEE. For the CDR3, the DNA is TGTGCCAGCAGCGCCGCCGGGACAGGGGAGTATGAGCAGTTCTTC. Protein: CASSAAGTGEYEQFF.

The chain couples TRBV20-1 to TRBJ1-5; 10 bases are shared with TRBD1. V shed 3 bases, J shed 5 bases, and the junction held 4 bases outside the gene matches. The CDR3 sequence is 14 residues long. CDR1 and CDR2 from the germline V gene are DFQATT and SNEGSKA (reference sequence). CDR3 sequence: CSASGGTGDQPQHF. The CDR3 nucleotides read TGCAGTGCTAGCGGAGGGACAGGGGATCAGCCCCAGCATTTT.

This chain links TRBV28 with TRBJ1-2; D call uncertain. CDR3 length equals 13 residues. V was clipped by 6 bases and J by 3 bases, with 11 bases between them. Germline V gene sequence: CDR1 MDHEN, CDR2 SYDVKM. CDR3 region: CASSPQRYYGYTF. As DNA, the CDR3 is TGTGCCAGCAGCCCGCAGAGATACTATGGCTACACCTTC.

This clonotype was seen only a few times. V gene TRBV9 combines with J gene TRBJ1-1, with a tentative D call TRBD1 (5 bases). Germline-derived CDR1 and CDR2 are SGDLS and YYNGEE. V shed 6 bases and J shed 8 bases, with 17 bases lying between them. The CDR3 is 13 residues long. CDR3 DNA sequence: TGTGCCAGCAACGATGGCATTCCAGGGGAAGCTTTCTTT. It specifies CASNDGIPGEAFF.

CDR3 sequence (DNA): TGTGCCAGCAGTCCTCGGGAAGGGGGCCTCGAGCAGTACTTC. Encoded protein: CASSPREGGLEQYF. The chain uses TRBV6-5 and TRBJ2-7, with 7 bases matching TRBD1. The CDR3 runs 14 residues. V dropped 5 bases and J dropped 6; count of bases not matched to a gene: 10. The germline V gene has CDR1 MNHEY and CDR2 SVGAGI.

A few counts support this clonotype. This chain links TRBV20-1 with TRBJ1-4; 7 bases fit TRBD1. Germline assignment: CDR1 DFQATT and CDR2 SNEGSKA (reference sequence). This CDR3 has 13 residues. With 5 bases clipped from V and 3 bases from J, the junction kept 3 bases outside the gene matches. Written as DNA, the CDR3 is TGCAGTGCTGGGCAGGGGGCTAATGAAAAACTGTTTTTT. It translates to CSAGQGANEKLFF.

This clonotype was recorded a few times. V is TRBV6-5 and J is TRBJ1-3; 7 nucleotides align to TRBD1. Germline V lookup: CDR1 MNHEY, CDR2 SVGAGI. V was pared by 5 bases and J by 0 bases, with 4 bases of the junction left unmatched. This CDR3 is built from 15 residues. DNA of the CDR3: TGTGCCAGCAGTGGGACAGCTTTCTCTGGAAACACCATATATTTT. Its protein is CASSGTAFSGNTIYF.

V usage is TRBV6-2 or TRBV6-3 and J usage is TRBJ2-1; D may be TRBD1 (5 bases). V was shortened by 8 bases and J by 3 bases, with 14 bases between the two germline ends. Germline V CDR1 and CDR2: MNHEY, SVGEGT. This CDR3 region has 14 residues. The CDR3 is CASGRTPDYNEQFF. The DNA of the CDR3 is TGTGCCAGCGGTCGGACACCCGACTACAATGAGCAGTTCTTC.

V and J are TRBV29-1 and TRBJ1-1, with no clear D. CDR3 size: 12 residues. Looked up from germline, CDR1 is SQVTM and CDR2 is ANQGSEA. V lost 1 base, J lost 7 bases, and 10 bases lay in between. The DNA for the CDR3 is TGCAGCGTTGAAGCGGGTGGCTTTGAAGCTTTCTTT. It encodes CSVEAGGFEAFF.

The chain uses TRBV11-1 and TRBJ2-2; 9 bases match TRBD2. The V gene end was trimmed by 6 bases and the J gene end by 3 bases; junction bases not matched to a gene: 5. Germline CDR1 is SGHAT and CDR2 is FQDESV (reference sequence). There are 15 residues in the CDR3. The CDR3 reads CASSPLAGYTGELFF. The CDR3, as DNA: TGTGCCAGCAGTCCGCTAGCGGGATACACCGGGGAGCTGTTTTTT.

This rearrangement joins TRBV13 to TRBJ1-1; D is perhaps TRBD1 (5 bases). Trimming took 3 bases from V and 1 from J, leaving 15 bases between them. Germline V gene sequence: CDR1 PRHDT, CDR2 FYEKMQ (reference sequence). This CDR3 has 16 residues. CDR3 in DNA: TGTGCCAGCAGCTTGGGGGGATTCCTCGGGAACACTGAAGCTTTCTTT. Amino acid sequence: CASSLGGFLGNTEAFF.

The V and J genes are TRBV4-1 and TRBJ1-2; 10 bases map to TRBD1. CDR1 MGHRA and CDR2 YSYEKL come from the germline V gene. V lost 0 bases, J lost 1 base, and 8 bases stayed unmatched. The CDR3 has 18 residues. This CDR3 is CASSQDPTGGAGNYGYTF. CDR3 bases: TGCGCCAGCAGCCAAGATCCGACAGGGGGCGCTGGTAACTATGGCTACACCTTC.

The chain employs TRBV10-2 and TRBJ1-2; D may be TRBD1 (5 bases). This CDR3 has 13 amino acids. CDR1 is WSHSY and CDR2 is SAAADI in the germline V gene. V was cut by 4 bases and J by 8 bases, with 14 bases left in between. The CDR3 here is CASSVRGLGGYTF. DNA of the CDR3: TGCGCCAGCAGTGTACGGGGCCTTGGCGGCTACACCTTC.

The V and J genes are TRBV29-1 and TRBJ2-3, with unresolved D. This CDR3 has 11 residues. V gave up 5 bases and J gave up 2 bases, with 5 bases separating them. Germline CDR1 SQVTM, CDR2 ANQGSEA. CDR3 in amino acids: CSVTYTDTQYF. For the CDR3, the DNA is TGCAGCGTTACTTACACAGATACGCAGTATTTT.

A few counts support this clonotype. This chain links TRBV5-1 with TRBJ2-5; 7 bases match TRBD1. This CDR3 has 13 amino acids. V lost 7 bases to trimming and J lost 2 bases; unmatched junction nucleotides: 5. Germline assignment: CDR1 SGHRS and CDR2 YFSETQ. CDR3 DNA sequence: TGCGCCAGCCGGGACAGATTACAAGAGACCCAGTACTTC. It translates to CASRDRLQETQYF.

This chain's CDR3 is CATSRKDGTSGANVLTF. CDR3 DNA sequence: TGTGCCACCAGCAGGAAGGACGGCACCTCTGGGGCCAACGTCCTGACTTTC. The V gene is TRBV15, the J gene TRBJ2-6; D is unresolved. V was clipped by 3 bases and J by 0 bases, with 12 bases between them. The CDR3 is made up of 17 amino acids. Germline-derived CDR1 and CDR2 are LNHNV and YYDKDF (reference sequence). Filled out from reference TRBV15 and TRBJ2-6, the complete variable domain reads DAMVIQNPRYQVTQFGKPVTLSCSQTLNHNVMYWYQQKSSQAPKLLFHYYDKDFNNEADTPDNFQSRRPNTSFCFLDIRSPGLGDTAMYLCATSRKDGTSGANVLTFGAGSRLTVL.

The V and J genes are TRBV18 and TRBJ2-1, with a possible D match to TRBD2 (5 bases). The germline V gene has CDR1 KGHSH and CDR2 LQKENI. The CDR3 contains 12 residues. The ends were cut back, 4 bases at V and 9 bases at J, with 10 bases in the middle. CDR3 region: CASSQSSGEQFF. CDR3 sequence (DNA): TGTGCCAGCTCACAGTCAAGCGGTGAGCAGTTCTTC.

This clonotype was found a few times. The chain uses TRBV6-2 or TRBV6-3 and TRBJ1-1, with D uncertain. Trimming stripped 5 bases from V and 10 bases from J, with 14 bases between. Germline-derived CDR1 and CDR2 are MNHEY and SVGEGT. This CDR3 contains 12 residues. The CDR3 sequence is CASSKPTRGAFF. CDR3 DNA sequence: TGTGCCAGCAGTAAACCGACCCGTGGAGCTTTCTTT.

Only a few counts were recorded for this clonotype. The V call is TRBV20-1, the J call TRBJ2-7, with 7 bases that match TRBD2. The J segment lost 3 bases and the V segment lost 6 bases, leaving 11 bases of the junction unmatched. Germline V gene sequence: CDR1 DFQATT, CDR2 SNEGSKA (reference sequence). CDR3 length: 14 amino acids. As DNA, the CDR3 is TGCAGTGCAACCGGGACTAAGGATTTCTACGAGCAGTACTTC. Translating it yields CSATGTKDFYEQYF.

The chain uses TRBV7-2 and TRBJ2-1, with D hard to call. The germline V and J ends were trimmed by 1 base and 0 bases, with 7 bases remaining between them. CDR3 length equals 15 residues. Germline V gene lookup returns CDR1 SGHTA and CDR2 FQGNSA. CDR3 region: CASSLGVNSYNEQFF. CDR3 DNA: TGTGCCAGCAGCTTAGGCGTCAACTCCTACAATGAGCAGTTCTTC.

The chain combines TRBV20-1 with TRBJ1-6, with D uncertain. CDR1 is DFQATT and CDR2 is SNEGSKA in the germline V gene (reference sequence). This CDR3 is 15 amino acids long. Trimming took off 7 bases at V and 0 bases at J, with 13 bases between the two ends. The CDR3 DNA reads TGCAGTGTTCCGAAGGAGAGCTCCTATAATTCACCCCTCCACTTT. Translated, it gives CSVPKESSYNSPLHF.

V gene TRBV18 combines with J gene TRBJ2-1; no clear D. The CDR3 runs to 14 residues. Germline lookup yields CDR1 KGHSH and CDR2 LQKENI. V lost 4 bases and J 0 bases, leaving 7 bases between the germline ends. The CDR3 here is CASSLNPSYNEQFF. CDR3 nucleotide sequence: TGTGCCAGCTCACTTAATCCCTCCTACAATGAGCAGTTCTTC.

This clonotype was observed a few times. The rearrangement uses TRBV12-3 or TRBV12-4 and TRBJ2-7; D gene ambiguous. This CDR3 comprises 12 residues. Trimming removed 6 bases from V and 3 bases from J, with 9 bases in between. CDR3 residues: CASSRALYEQYF. Here the CDR3 DNA reads TGTGCCAGCAGCCGGGCTCTCTACGAGCAGTACTTC.

The chain couples TRBV7-2 to TRBJ2-1; TRBD2 agrees at 11 bases. Unmatched junction bases numbered 11, after V lost 5 bases and J lost 8 bases. Germline CDR1 is SGHTA and CDR2 is FQGNSA. The CDR3 covers 16 residues. This CDR3 is CASSPPGLAEVHEQFF. The CDR3 coding sequence is TGTGCCAGCAGCCCCCCGGGACTAGCGGAGGTCCATGAGCAGTTCTTC.